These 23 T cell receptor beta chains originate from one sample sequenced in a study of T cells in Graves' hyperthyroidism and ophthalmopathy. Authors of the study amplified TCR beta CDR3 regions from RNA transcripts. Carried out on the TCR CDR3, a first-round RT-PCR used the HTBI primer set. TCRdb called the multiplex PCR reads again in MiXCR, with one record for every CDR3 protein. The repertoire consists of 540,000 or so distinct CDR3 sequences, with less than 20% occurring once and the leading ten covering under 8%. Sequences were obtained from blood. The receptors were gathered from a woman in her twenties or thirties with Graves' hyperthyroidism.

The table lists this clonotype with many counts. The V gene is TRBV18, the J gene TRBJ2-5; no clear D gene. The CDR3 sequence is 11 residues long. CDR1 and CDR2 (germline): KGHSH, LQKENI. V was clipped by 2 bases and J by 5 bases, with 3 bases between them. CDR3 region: CASSPGETQYF. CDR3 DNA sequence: TGTGCCAGCTCACCAGGGGAGACCCAGTACTTC.

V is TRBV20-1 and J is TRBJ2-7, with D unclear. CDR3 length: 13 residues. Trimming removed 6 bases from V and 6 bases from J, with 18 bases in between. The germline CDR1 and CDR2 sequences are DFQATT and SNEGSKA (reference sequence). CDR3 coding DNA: TGCAGTGCCCCCCGGGCCCTGAAAGGCGAGCAGTACTTC. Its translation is CSAPRALKGEQYF.

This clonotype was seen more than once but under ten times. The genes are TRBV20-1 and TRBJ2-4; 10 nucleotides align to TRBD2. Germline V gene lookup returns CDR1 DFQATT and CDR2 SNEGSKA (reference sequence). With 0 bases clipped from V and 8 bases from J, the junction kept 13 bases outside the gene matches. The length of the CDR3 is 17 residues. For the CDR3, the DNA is TGCAGTGCTAGAGATAATAGCGGGAGGTCCCGTGGGGACATTCAGTACTTC. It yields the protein CSARDNSGRSRGDIQYF.

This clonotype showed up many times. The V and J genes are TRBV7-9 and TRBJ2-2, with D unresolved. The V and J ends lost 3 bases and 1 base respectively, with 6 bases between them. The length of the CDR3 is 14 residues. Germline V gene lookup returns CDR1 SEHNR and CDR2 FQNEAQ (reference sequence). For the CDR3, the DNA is TGTGCCAGCAGCTTCCTCAAGAACACCGGGGAGCTGTTTTTT. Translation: CASSFLKNTGELFF.

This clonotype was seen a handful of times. CDR3 coding DNA: TGCAGTGCTAGAGTTTTCGGGACACGGCCTACTATATCAGATACGCAGTATTTT. The encoded protein is CSARVFGTRPTISDTQYF. The chain joins TRBV20-1 to TRBJ2-3; possibly TRBD1 for D (6 bases). Germline assignment: CDR1 DFQATT and CDR2 SNEGSKA (reference sequence). This CDR3 is 18 amino acids long. V was pared by 1 base and J by 4 bases, with 24 bases between.

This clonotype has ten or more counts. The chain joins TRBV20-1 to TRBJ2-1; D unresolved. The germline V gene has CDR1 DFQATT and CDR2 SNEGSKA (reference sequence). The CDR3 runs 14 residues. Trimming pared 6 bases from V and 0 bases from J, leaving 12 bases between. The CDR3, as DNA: TGCAGTGCCCCACCTGTAAGCTCCTACAATGAGCAGTTCTTC. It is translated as CSAPPVSSYNEQFF.

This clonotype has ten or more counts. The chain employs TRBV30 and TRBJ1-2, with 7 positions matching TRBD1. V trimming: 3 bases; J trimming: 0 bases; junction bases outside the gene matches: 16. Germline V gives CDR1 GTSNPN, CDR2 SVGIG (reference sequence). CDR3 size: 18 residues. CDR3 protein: CAWRDTPGQRLANYGYTF. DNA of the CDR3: TGTGCCTGGAGGGATACTCCGGGACAGCGCCTAGCTAACTATGGCTACACCTTC.

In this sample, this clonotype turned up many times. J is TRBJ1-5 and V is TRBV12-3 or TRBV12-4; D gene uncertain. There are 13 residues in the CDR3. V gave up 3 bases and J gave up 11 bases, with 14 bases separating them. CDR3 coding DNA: TGTGCCAGCAGTTTTCAGCTCCAAACGACCCAGCATTTT. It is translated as CASSFQLQTTQHF.

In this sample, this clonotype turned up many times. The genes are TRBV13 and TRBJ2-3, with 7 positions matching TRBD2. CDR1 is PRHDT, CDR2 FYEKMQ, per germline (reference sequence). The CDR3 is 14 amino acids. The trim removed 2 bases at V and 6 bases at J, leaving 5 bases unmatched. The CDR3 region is CASSLQAGWDTQYF. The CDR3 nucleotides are TGTGCCAGCAGCTTACAAGCGGGGTGGGATACGCAGTATTTT.

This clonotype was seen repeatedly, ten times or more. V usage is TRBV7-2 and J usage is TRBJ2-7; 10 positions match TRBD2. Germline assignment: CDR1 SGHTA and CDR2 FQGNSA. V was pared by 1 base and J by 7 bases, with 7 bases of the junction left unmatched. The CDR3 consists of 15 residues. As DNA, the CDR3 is TGTGCCAGCAGCTTAGACAGCGGGAGGGCCACTGAGCAGTACTTC. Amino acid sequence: CASSLDSGRATEQYF. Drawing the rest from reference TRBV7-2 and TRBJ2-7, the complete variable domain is GAGVSQSPSNKVTEKGKDVELRCDPISGHTALYWYRQSLGQGLEFLIYFQGNSAPDKSGLPSDRFSAERTGGSVSTLTIQRTQQEDSAVYLCASSLDSGRATEQYFGPGTRLTVT.

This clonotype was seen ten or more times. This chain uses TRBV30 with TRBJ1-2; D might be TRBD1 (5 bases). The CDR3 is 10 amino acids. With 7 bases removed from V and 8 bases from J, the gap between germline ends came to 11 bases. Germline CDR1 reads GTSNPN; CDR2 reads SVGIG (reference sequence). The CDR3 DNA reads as TGTGCCTCCTGGGAGGGGGGCTACACCTTC. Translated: CASWEGGYTF.

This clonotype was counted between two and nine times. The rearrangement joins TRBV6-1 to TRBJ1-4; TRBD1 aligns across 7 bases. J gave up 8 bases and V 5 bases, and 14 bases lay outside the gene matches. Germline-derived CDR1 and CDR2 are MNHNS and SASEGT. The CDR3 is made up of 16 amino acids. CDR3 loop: CASSPRGGRQGEKLFF. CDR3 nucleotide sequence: TGTGCCAGCAGTCCACGGGGGGGGAGACAGGGAGAAAAACTGTTTTTT.

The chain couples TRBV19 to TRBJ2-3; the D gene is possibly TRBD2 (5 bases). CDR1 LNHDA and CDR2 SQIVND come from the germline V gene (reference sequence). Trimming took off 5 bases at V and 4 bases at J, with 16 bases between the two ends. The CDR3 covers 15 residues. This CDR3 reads CASSPEREVPDTQYF. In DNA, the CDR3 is TGTGCCAGTAGTCCTGAACGGGAAGTTCCAGATACGCAGTATTTT.

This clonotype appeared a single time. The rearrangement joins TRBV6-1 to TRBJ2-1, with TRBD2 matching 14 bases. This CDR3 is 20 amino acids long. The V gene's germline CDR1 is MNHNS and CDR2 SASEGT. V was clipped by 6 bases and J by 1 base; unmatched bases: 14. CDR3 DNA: TGTGCCAGCAGGAGCTTATACGGGACTAGCGGGAGCTCATCCTACAATGAGCAGTTCTTC. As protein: CASRSLYGTSGSSSYNEQFF.

CDR3 coding DNA: TGTGCCAGCAGTCCTAACCGGGCCACAGATACGCAGTATTTT. Protein product: CASSPNRATDTQYF. V gene TRBV6-1 combines with J gene TRBJ2-3; D unclear. The CDR3 length is 14 residues. V lost 5 bases to trimming and J lost 2 bases, with 11 bases between them. Germline V gene data show CDR1 as MNHNS and CDR2 as SASEGT.

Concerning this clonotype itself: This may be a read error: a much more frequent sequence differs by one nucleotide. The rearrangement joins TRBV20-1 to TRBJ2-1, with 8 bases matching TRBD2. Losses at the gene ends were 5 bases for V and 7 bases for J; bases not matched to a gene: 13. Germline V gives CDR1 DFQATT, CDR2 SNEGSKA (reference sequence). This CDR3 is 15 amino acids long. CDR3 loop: CSALSGASGYNEQFF. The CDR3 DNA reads TGCAGTGCTCTCTCCGGGGCTAGCGGGTATAATGAGCAGTTCTTC.

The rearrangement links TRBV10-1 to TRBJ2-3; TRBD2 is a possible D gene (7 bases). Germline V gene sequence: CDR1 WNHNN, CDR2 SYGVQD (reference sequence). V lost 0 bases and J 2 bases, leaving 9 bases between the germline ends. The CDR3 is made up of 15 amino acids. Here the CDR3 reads CASSESGGPTDTQYF. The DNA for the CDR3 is TGCGCCAGCAGTGAGTCCGGGGGGCCCACAGATACGCAGTATTTT.

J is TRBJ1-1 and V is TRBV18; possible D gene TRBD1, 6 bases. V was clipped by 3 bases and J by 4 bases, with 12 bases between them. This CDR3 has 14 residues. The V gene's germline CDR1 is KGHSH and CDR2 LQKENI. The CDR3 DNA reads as TGTGCCAGCTCACCGTCCGGGGGCGGCACTGAAGCTTTCTTT. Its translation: CASSPSGGGTEAFF.

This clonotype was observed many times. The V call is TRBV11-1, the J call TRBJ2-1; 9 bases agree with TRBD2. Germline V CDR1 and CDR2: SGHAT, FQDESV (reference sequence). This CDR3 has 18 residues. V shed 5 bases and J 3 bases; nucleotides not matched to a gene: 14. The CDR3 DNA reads TGTGCCAGCAGCCCTCGGGAGGGTAGCGGGAGTATCTACAATGAGCAGTTCTTC. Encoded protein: CASSPREGSGSIYNEQFF.

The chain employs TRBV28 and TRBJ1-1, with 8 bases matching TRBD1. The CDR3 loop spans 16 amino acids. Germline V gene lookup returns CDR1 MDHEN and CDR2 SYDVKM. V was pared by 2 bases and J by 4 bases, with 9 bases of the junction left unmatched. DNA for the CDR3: TGTGCCAGCAGTTTACTCTTCGGACAGGGCTTCACTGAAGCTTTCTTT. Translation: CASSLLFGQGFTEAFF. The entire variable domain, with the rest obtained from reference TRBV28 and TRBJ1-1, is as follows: DVKVTQSSRYLVKRTGEKVFLECVQDMDHENMFWYRQDPGLGLRLIYFSYDVKMKEKGDIPEGYSVSREKKERFSLILESASTNQTSMYLCASSLLFGQGFTEAFFGQGTRLTVV.

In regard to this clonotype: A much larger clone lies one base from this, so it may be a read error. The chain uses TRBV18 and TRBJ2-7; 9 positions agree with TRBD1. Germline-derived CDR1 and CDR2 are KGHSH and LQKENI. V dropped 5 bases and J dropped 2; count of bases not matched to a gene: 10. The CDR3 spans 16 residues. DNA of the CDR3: TGTGCCAGCTCAACGGCCGCCGGGACAGGGACCTACGAGCAGTACTTC. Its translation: CASSTAAGTGTYEQYF.

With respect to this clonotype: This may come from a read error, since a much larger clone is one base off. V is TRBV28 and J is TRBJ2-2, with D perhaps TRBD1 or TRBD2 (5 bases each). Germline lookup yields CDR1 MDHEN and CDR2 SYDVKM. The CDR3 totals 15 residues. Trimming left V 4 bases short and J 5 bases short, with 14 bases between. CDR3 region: CASSSNGEGTGELFF. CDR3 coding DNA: TGTGCCAGCAGTTCTAACGGCGAGGGGACCGGGGAGCTGTTTTTT.

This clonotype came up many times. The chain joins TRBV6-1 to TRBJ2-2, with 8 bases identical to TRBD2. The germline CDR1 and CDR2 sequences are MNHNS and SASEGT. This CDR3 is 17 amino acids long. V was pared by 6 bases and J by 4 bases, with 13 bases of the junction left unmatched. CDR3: CASRIPGLGPGTGELFF. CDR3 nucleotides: TGTGCCAGCAGGATTCCGGGACTAGGGCCTGGCACCGGGGAGCTGTTTTTT.